The TCR beta chain under discussion was sequenced for a study of early T cells in non-severe SARS-CoV-2 infection. With V trimmed by 4 bases and J by 6 bases, 9 bases remained unmatched. CDR3 size: 17 residues. Germline assignment: CDR1 MNHEY and CDR2 SVGEGT. Via MiXCR, TCRdb re-called the 5' RACE reads, giving one row per CDR3 protein. The table includes 60,000 or so distinct CDR3 sequences, 14% to 15% detected once. The chain joins TRBV6-2 or TRBV6-3 to TRBJ2-3, with TRBD2 identical over 14 bases. This TCR derives from an adult who was a healthcare worker with PCR-confirmed SARS-CoV-2 infection or an uninfected control (not recorded which). The sequencing used whole blood, collected at baseline. CDR3: CASSSTGLAGEGDTQYF. The CDR3 DNA is TGTGCCAGCAGTTCGACGGGACTAGCGGGGGAGGGGGATACGCAGTATTTT.